The sequence of this T cell receptor beta chain was determined in a study of molecular identifiers for immune sequencing clone quantification. The study, taken as a whole, reports: Highly expanded clones may be undercounted when identical TCR molecules share barcodes. Detectable among some 1 million naive cells, according to reports, was Jurkat TCR RNA spiked in from one cell.

Generation of bulk TCR libraries relied on previously described methods and listed TCR primers. In TCRdb, the PCR reads were re-called with MiXCR into one record per CDR3 protein. The sample has hundreds of thousands of distinct CDR3 sequences; 15% to 20% are singletons. This clonotype was counted ten times or more. The antigen is unknown. The authors gated naive CD8 T cells as CD8+CD4-CCR7+CD45RA+ for sorting. Germline-derived CDR1 and CDR2 are SGHRS and YFSETQ. The V end was cut by 4 bases, the J end by 8 bases, with 22 bases between. CDR3 length: 16 residues. The specimen was naive CD8+ T cells from blood, with Jurkat cell RNA spiked in. Subset noted: FACS-sorted CD8+CD4-CCR7+CD45RA+ naive T cells. The chain couples TRBV5-1 to TRBJ2-1; the D gene is possibly TRBD2 (5 bases). The clonotype originates from a human donor in good health. Some libraries in this study had Jurkat cell RNA spiked in. Written as DNA, the CDR3 is TGCGCCAGCAGCCCGCATGAATCCCCGGCGGGCCATGAGCAGTTCTTC. It is translated as CASSPHESPAGHEQFF. Drawing the rest from reference TRBV5-1 and TRBJ2-1, the complete variable domain is KAGVTQTPRYLIKTRGQQVTLSCSPISGHRSVSWYQQTPGQGLQFLFEYFSETQRNKGNFPGRFSGRQFSNSRSEMNVSTLELGDSALYLCASSPHESPAGHEQFFGPGTRLTVL.